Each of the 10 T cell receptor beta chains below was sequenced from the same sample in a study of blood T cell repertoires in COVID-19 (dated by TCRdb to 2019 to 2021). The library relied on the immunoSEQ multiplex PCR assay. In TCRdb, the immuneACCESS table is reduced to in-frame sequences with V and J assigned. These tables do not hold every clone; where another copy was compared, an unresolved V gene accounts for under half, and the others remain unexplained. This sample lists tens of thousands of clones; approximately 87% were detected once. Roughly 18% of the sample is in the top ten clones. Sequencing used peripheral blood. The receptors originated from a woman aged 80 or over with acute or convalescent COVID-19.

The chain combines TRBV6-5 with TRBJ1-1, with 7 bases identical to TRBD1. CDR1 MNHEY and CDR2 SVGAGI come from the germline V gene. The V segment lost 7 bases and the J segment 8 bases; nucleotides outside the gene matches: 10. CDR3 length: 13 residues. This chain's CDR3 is CASTAVQGSEAFF. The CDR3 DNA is TGTGCCAGCACCGCTGTACAGGGGAGCGAAGCTTTCTTT.

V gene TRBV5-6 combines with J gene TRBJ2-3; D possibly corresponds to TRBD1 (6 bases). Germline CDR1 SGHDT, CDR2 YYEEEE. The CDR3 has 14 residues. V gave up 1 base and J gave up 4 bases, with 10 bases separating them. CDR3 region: CASSLFQGPDTQYF. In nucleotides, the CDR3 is TGTGCCAGCAGCTTGTTTCAGGGGCCAGATACGCAGTATTTT.

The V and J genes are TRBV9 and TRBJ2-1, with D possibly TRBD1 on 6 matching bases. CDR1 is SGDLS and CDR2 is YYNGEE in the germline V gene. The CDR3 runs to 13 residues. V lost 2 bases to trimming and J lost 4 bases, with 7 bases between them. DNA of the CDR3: TGTGCCAGCAGCGTCGGGACATACAATGAGCAGTTCTTC. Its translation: CASSVGTYNEQFF. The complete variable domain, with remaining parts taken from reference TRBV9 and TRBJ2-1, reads DSGVTQTPKHLITATGQRVTLRCSPRSGDLSVYWYQQSLDQGLQFLIQYYNGEERAKGNILERFSAQQFPDLHSELNLSSLELGDSALYFCASSVGTYNEQFFGPGTRLTVL.

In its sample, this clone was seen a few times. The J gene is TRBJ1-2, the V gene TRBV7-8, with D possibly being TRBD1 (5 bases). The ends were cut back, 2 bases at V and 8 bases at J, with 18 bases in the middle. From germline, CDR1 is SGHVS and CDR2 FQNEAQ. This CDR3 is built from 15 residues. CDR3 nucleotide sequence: TGTGCCAGCAGCTTAAAGGAGCAGGGAATGAGCGGCTACACCTTC. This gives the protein CASSLKEQGMSGYTF.

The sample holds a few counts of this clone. CDR3: CASSIDTSPRATIYF. For the CDR3, the DNA is TGTGCCAGTAGTATAGATACGTCCCCCAGGGCCACCATATATTTT. J is TRBJ1-3 and V is TRBV19, with a weak D call TRBD1 (5 bases). Between the trimmed V and J ends, which lost 0 bases and 9 bases, there was a span of 15 bases. The germline V gene encodes CDR1 LNHDA and CDR2 SQIVND (reference sequence). This CDR3 is 15 amino acids long.

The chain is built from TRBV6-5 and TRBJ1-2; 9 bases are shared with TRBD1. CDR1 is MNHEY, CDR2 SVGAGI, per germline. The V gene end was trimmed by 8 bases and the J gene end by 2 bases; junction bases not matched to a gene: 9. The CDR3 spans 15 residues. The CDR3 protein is CASSAGQGGNYGYTF. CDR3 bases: TGTGCCAGCTCCGCGGGACAGGGCGGGAACTATGGCTACACCTTC.

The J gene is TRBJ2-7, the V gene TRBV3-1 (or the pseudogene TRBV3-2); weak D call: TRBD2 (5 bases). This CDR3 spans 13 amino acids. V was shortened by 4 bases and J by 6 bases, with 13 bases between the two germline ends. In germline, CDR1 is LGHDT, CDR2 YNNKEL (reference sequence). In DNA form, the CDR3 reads TGTGCCAGCAGCCCGAGCGGCACCGCCGAGCAGTACTTC. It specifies CASSPSGTAEQYF.

In DNA, the CDR3 is TGTGCCAGCTCACCCCTGACTTTATTAGCGGACACCCAAGAGACCCAGTACTTC. It codes for CASSPLTLLADTQETQYF. V is TRBV18 and J is TRBJ2-5; TRBD2 is a possible D gene (6 bases). Germline CDR1 is KGHSH and CDR2 is LQKENI. CDR3 length: 18 residues. With 3 bases removed from V and 1 base from J, the gap between germline ends came to 21 bases.

DNA for the CDR3: TGTGCCAGCAGCCGTTCGATCCGGGCTGAAGCTTTCTTT. This gives the protein CASSRSIRAEAFF. The rearrangement uses TRBV7-8 and TRBJ1-1; the D is unclear. The germline V and J ends were trimmed by 5 bases and 6 bases, with 13 bases remaining between them. Germline V gene data show CDR1 as SGHVS and CDR2 as FQNEAQ. The CDR3 has 13 amino acids.

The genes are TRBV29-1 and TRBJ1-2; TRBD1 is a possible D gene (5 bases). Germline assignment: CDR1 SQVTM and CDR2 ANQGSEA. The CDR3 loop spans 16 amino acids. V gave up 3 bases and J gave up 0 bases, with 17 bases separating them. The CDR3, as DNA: TGCAGCGTTGATCCGGGGGGGTCGGCAGCTAACTATGGCTACACCTTC. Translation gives CSVDPGGSAANYGYTF.